The rows below give T cell receptor beta chains drawn from one sample of a study of shared clonotypes between healthy human individuals. Sequenced by immunoSEQ multiplex PCR; TCRdb stores in-frame clones only, minus some. The sample lists fewer than 700,000 clones, around 81% occurring once. Sample: PBMCs. The source is a woman aged 40 to 50 in good health. Some clones in this sample may be carry-over from other donors' samples. CDR3s leave out the opening cysteine and the closing phenylalanine or tryptophan. Each record gives: D gene, V gene, J gene, CDR3 protein. D genes are given only for firm matches.

.	TRBV6-4	TRBJ2-7	ASSVARDGPYEQY
.	TRBV7-9	TRBJ2-5	ASSPGTHMSETQY
.	TRBV5-1	TRBJ2-1	ASSLGLVGEQF
.	TRBV25-1	TRBJ2-3	ASSREASTDTQY
TRBD2	TRBV14	TRBJ2-1	ASSVWGGNEQF
TRBD2	TRBV28	TRBJ2-3	ASSLGLAGLLGDTQY
.	TRBV11-1	TRBJ2-3	TSSLTDTQY
TRBD1	TRBV30	TRBJ1-2	ARGDRAYGYT
TRBD2	TRBV7-9	TRBJ2-2	ASSLAGEGTGELF
TRBD1	TRBV7-2	TRBJ2-7	ASSLVAGTGPYEQY
TRBD1	TRBV10-1	TRBJ1-1	ASSVRDRGPGVEGNTEAF
TRBD2	TRBV10-1	TRBJ2-1	ATGLAGGNEQF
.	TRBV11-3	TRBJ1-1	ASSLARNTEAF
.	TRBV5-1	TRBJ1-1	ASRIRTNTEAF
.	TRBV21-1	TRBJ1-5	ASAGDREDNQPQH
TRBD1	TRBV4-1	TRBJ2-7	ASSQEGGWTGKNYEQY
.	TRBV2	TRBJ2-3	ASIVSPTDTQY
.	TRBV18	TRBJ2-7	ASSSQGYEQY